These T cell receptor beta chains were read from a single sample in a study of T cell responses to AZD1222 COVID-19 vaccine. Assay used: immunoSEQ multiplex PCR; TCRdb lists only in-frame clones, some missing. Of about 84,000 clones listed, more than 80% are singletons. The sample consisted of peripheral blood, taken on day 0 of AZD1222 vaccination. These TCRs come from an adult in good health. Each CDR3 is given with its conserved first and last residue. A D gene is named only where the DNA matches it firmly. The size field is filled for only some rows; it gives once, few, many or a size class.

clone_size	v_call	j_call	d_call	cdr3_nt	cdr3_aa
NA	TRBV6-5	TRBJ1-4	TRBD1	TGTGCCAGCAGTTATTACAGGGGGAACGGAAAACTGTTTTTT	CASSYYRGNGKLFF
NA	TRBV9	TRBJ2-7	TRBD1	TGTGCCAGCAGTGCCGGGACAGGGTTCAACGAGCAGTACTTC	CASSAGTGFNEQYF
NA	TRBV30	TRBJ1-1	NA	TGTGCCTGGAGTGTCGGGGGCGCGAACACTGAAGCTTTCTTT	CAWSVGGANTEAFF
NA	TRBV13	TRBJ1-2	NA	TGTGCCATCCCTCGTCGGGATGGCTACACCTTC	CAIPRRDGYTF
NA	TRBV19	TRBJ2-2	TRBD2	TGTGCCAGTAGTCGACTAGCGGGAGGCACCGGGGAGCTGTTTTTT	CASSRLAGGTGELFF
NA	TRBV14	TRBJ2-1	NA	TGTGCCAGCAGCCAAGTCAGGGCGAACAGGGCAAAGAATGAGCAGTTCTTC	CASSQVRANRAKNEQFF
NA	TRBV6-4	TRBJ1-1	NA	TGTGCCAGCAGTGTCCAGTCGGGCACTGAAGCTTTCTTT	CASSVQSGTEAFF
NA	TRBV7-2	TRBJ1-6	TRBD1	TGTGCCAGCAGCTTAGGAGGGGGCGCGGGTTCACCCCTCCACTTT	CASSLGGGAGSPLHF
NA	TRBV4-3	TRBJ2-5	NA	TGCGCCAGCAGCCAAGATCTAGGACTTCACCAAGAGACCCAGTACTTC	CASSQDLGLHQETQYF
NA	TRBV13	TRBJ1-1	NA	TGTGCCAGCAGCGTGACAGGGAACACTGAAGCTTTCTTT	CASSVTGNTEAFF
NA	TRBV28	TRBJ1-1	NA	TGTGCCAGCAGTTTGACATCCGCCCGTCCTGAAGCTTTCTTT	CASSLTSARPEAFF
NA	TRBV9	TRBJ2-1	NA	TGTGCCAGCAGCACCTCCCCGGGGAATGAGCAGTTCTTC	CASSTSPGNEQFF
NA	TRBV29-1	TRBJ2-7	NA	TGCAGCGTTGGGCCCTCTGCCTCCTACGAGCAGTACTTC	CSVGPSASYEQYF
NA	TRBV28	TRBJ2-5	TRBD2	TGTGCCAGCAGTGGACTAGCGGGAGGGAGATATCGAGAGACCCAGTACTTC	CASSGLAGGRYRETQYF
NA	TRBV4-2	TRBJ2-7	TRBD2	TGTGCCAGCAGCCAAGATCCCCTAAAAGCGGGAGTAGGGGAGCAGTACTTC	CASSQDPLKAGVGEQYF
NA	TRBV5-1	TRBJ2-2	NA	TGCGCCAGCTCCTCCAGGGGGGAGCTGTTTTTT	CASSSRGELFF
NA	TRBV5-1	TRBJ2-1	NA	TGCGCCAGCAGCTTGGGGGGGACGAGGAATGAGCAGTTCTTC	CASSLGGTRNEQFF
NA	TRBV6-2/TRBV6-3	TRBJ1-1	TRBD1	TGTGCCAGCAGTCCCGGGACAGGGTGGACTGAAGCTTTCTTT	CASSPGTGWTEAFF
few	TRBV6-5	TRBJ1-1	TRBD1	TGTGCCAGCAGGGGACAGGGGGCGGGCGACACTGAAGCTTTCTTT	CASRGQGAGDTEAFF
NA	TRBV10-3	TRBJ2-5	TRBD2	TGTGCCATCAGTGGGGCTAGCGGGAGAAAAGAGGAGGAGACCCAGTACTTC	CAISGASGRKEEETQYF
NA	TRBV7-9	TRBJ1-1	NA	TGTGCCAGCAGCTTAGTCGTACAGTTGAACACTGAAGCTTTCTTT	CASSLVVQLNTEAFF
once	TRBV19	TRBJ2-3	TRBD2	TGTGCCAGTAGTATAGGGGGGGGAGGTAGCGGGAGTCGTGCAGATACGCAGTATTTT	CASSIGGGGSGSRADTQYF
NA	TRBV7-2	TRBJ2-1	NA	TGTGCCAGCAGCTGGGGGTCTAAAAACAATGAGCAGTTCTTC	CASSWGSKNNEQFF
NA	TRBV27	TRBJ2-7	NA	TGTGCCAGCAGTGACCGGGATAAGGGGTACGAGCAGTACTTC	CASSDRDKGYEQYF
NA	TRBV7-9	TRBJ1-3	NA	TGTGCCAGCACTCCGAGCTCTGGAAACACCATATATTTT	CASTPSSGNTIYF
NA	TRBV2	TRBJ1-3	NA	TGTGCCAGCCTAGGACAACATACTTCCTCTGGAAACACCATATATTTT	CASLGQHTSSGNTIYF
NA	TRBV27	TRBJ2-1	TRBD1	TGTGCCAGCAGTCCGCGCCCGGGACAGCGGCTCAATGAGCAGTTCTTC	CASSPRPGQRLNEQFF
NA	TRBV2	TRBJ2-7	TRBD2	TGTGCCAGCAGTTTTAGCGGGAGCTCCTACGAGCAGTACTTC	CASSFSGSSYEQYF
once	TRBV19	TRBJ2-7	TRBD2	TGTGCCAGTAGCGGACTAGCGTCATCCTACGAGCAGTACTTC	CASSGLASSYEQYF
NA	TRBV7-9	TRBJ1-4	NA	TGTGCCAGCAGCTTGGGCCCACAGGGAGCGACTAATGAAAAACTGTTTTTT	CASSLGPQGATNEKLFF
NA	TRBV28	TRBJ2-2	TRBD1	TGTGCCAGCAAGGGGAAACAGGGGAGAGCCGGGGAGCTGTTTTTT	CASKGKQGRAGELFF
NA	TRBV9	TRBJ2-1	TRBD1	TGTGCCAGCAGCGTAGAAGGACAGGGGAACAATGAGCAGTTCTTC	CASSVEGQGNNEQFF
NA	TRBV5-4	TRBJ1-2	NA	TGTGCCAGCAGATCGGACACGACTGCTAACTATGGCTACACCTTC	CASRSDTTANYGYTF
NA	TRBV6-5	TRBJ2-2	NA	TGTGCCAGCAGTTACTCGTACGGGAGTAGCACCGGGGAGCTGTTTTTT	CASSYSYGSSTGELFF
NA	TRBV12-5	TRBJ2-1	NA	TGTGCTAGTGGTTTGGTAGTTAGGGAACCATTTGTCTTC	CASGLVVREPFVF
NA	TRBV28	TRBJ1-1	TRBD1	TGTGCCAGCAGTTATCCAGGGGGAAAGAACACTGAAGCTTTCTTT	CASSYPGGKNTEAFF
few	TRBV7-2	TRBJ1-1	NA	TGTGCCAGCAGCTTACTCAGCTCGAACACTGAAGCTTTCTTT	CASSLLSSNTEAFF
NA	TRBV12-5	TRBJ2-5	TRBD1	TGTGCTAGTGGTTCACGGGACAGGGTAGAGACCCAGTACTTC	CASGSRDRVETQYF
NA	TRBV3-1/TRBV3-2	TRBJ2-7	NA	TGTGCCAGCACTGGGGCCTACGAGCAGTACTTC	CASTGAYEQYF
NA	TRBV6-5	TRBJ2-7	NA	TGTGCCAGCAGTTCCTACTACCTACCCTACGAGCAGTACTTC	CASSSYYLPYEQYF
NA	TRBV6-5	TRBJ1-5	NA	TGTGCCAGCAGTTATGGGGGGCACCAGCCCCAGCATTTT	CASSYGGHQPQHF